This TCR beta chain was recorded in a study of blood T cell repertoires in COVID-19. Study in general: The samples span acute and convalescent COVID-19 from the United States, Italy and Spain. Sample material is recorded as cDNA or gDNA derived from T cells, B-cell-depleted T cells, or PBMCs.

Under the authors' procedure: It was from reference gene primer amplification that nucleated cell counts were estimated. Clones were sequenced by immunoSEQ multiplex PCR, and TCRdb holds only the in-frame ones, with some missing. V and J calls plus clone size are reproduced from that table; the DNA served to infer D and trimming. Of under 200,000 clones in the sample, almost 85% were seen once. V lost 4 bases and J 0 bases, leaving 16 bases between the germline ends. Germline CDR1 and CDR2: LGHNA and YSLEER. The CDR3 length is 17 residues. The chain links TRBV4-3 to TRBJ2-1; D might be TRBD2 (6 bases). Sample: peripheral blood. This sequence originates from a man between 18 and 35 years old with active or convalescent COVID-19. The CDR3 nucleotides read TGCGCCAGCAGCCCCTCGCTAGCGCGGAGCTCCTACAATGAGCAGTTCTTC. Encoded protein: CASSPSLARSSYNEQFF.